This entry concerns a single T cell receptor beta chain. V lost 4 bases to trimming and J lost 2 bases; unmatched junction nucleotides: 2. CDR3 length: 15 amino acids. CDR1 and CDR2 from the germline V gene are SGHRS and YFSETQ. The data stem from a study of blood T cell repertoires in COVID-19. Turning to the study itself: Acute and convalescent COVID-19 specimens originated in the United States, Italy and Spain. In each case, the material was cDNA or gDNA derived from T cells, B-cell-depleted T cells, or PBMCs.

As handled by the study authors: Cell counts per sample came from amplifying reference gene primers. Generated by immunoSEQ multiplex PCR, the TCRdb table keeps only in-frame clones and is missing some. V and J calls and clone size are as listed in that table; D and trimming were resolved from the DNA. The sample lists hundreds of thousands of clones, about 91% seen once, with roughly 7% in the top ten. The source is a young woman who had recovered from COVID-19. The rearrangement uses TRBV5-1 and TRBJ2-1; 11 bases agree with TRBD1. The sequenced sample was peripheral blood. The CDR3 nucleotides are TGCGCCAGCAGCGGGGGACAGGGGGCCTACAATGAGCAGTTCTTC. Amino acid sequence: CASSGGQGAYNEQFF. The entire variable domain, with the rest obtained from reference TRBV5-1 and TRBJ2-1, is as follows: KAGVTQTPRYLIKTRGQQVTLSCSPISGHRSVSWYQQTPGQGLQFLFEYFSETQRNKGNFPGRFSGRQFSNSRSEMNVSTLELGDSALYLCASSGGQGAYNEQFFGPGTRLTVL.